This TCR beta chain was found in a study of blood T cell repertoires in COVID-19. Study as a whole: From T cells, B-cell-depleted T cells, or PBMCs came the material, which was cDNA or gDNA.

This clone was counted a single time. Under the authors' procedure: Estimates of nucleated cell counts were drawn from the amplification of reference gene primers. Sequenced by immunoSEQ multiplex PCR; TCRdb stores in-frame clones only, minus some. Clone size and V and J calls were adopted from that table, with D and trimming inferred from the DNA. The sample contains 60,000 or so clones, approximately 80% of which appear only once. Germline V lookup: CDR1 LGHDT, CDR2 YNNKEL (reference sequence). The CDR3 is 15 amino acids. The J segment lost 2 bases and the V segment lost 4 bases, leaving 6 bases of the junction unmatched. The Seattle site enrolled patients during active infection and followed them longitudinally.

This chain uses TRBV3-1 (or the pseudogene TRBV3-2) with TRBJ1-1; 8 nucleotides align to TRBD1. This sequence originates from a man aged 25 to 40 with COVID-19, enrolled during active disease. Input material: peripheral blood. CDR3 bases: TGTGCCAGCAGCCCAGGTGCAGGGGGCAACACTGAAGCTTTCTTT. This sequence encodes CASSPGAGGNTEAFF.